Here is one T cell receptor (beta chain) with its context. This CDR3 region has 16 residues. V shed 0 bases, J shed 4 bases, and the junction held 7 bases outside the gene matches. Looked up from germline, CDR1 is LGHNA and CDR2 is YNFKEQ. The source of the sample is a study of T cell changes during pregnancy in multiple sclerosis. Assay used: immunoSEQ multiplex PCR; TCRdb lists only in-frame clones, some missing. The data contain tens of thousands of clones, around 90% of them singletons. V and J are TRBV4-2 and TRBJ2-5, with 8 positions matching TRBD2. The sequenced sample was peripheral blood, obtained after pregnancy. The sequence derives from a female donor in good health, enrolled as a control in a pregnancy study. CDR3 nucleotide sequence: TGTGCCAGCAGCCAAGAGGCCGGGAGGGCGGGAGAGACCCAGTACTTC. This translates into CASSQEAGRAGETQYF.